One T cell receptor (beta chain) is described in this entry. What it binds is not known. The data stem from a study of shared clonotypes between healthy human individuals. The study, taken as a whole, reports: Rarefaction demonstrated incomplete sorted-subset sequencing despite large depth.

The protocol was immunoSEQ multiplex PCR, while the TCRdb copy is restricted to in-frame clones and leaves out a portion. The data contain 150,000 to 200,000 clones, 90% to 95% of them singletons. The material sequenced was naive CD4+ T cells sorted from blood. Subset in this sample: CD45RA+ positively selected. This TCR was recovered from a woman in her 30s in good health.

CDR3 sequence: CASSKRGLSNQPQHF. The CDR3 nucleotides read TGTGCCAGCAGTAAGAGGGGGCTGAGCAATCAGCCCCAGCATTTT. The rearrangement uses TRBV28 and TRBJ1-5; the match to TRBD1 covers 7 bases. The CDR3 contains 15 residues. Germline values: CDR1 MDHEN, CDR2 SYDVKM. With V trimmed by 5 bases and J by 1 base, 5 bases remained unmatched.